The clone carrying this TCR beta chain appeared once. Its cognate antigen is unknown. The data belong to a study of T-cell memory formation after mild COVID-19. MiXCR was run by TCRdb on the 5' RACE reads, yielding one entry per CDR3 protein. The sample has 75,000 to 95,000 distinct CDR3 sequences, around 16% seen once; the top ten hold about 43%. General observations from the study: Contracting clones localized mainly to CM and EM when CD4+ and mainly to EMRA when CD8+.

This CDR3 spans 14 amino acids. Trimming took off 3 bases at V and 5 bases at J, with 16 bases between the two ends. Germline CDR1 reads SQVTM; CDR2 reads ANQGSEA. This TCR derives from a man aged 18 to 30 who had mild COVID-19 (a few samples of this study predate the infection). Cell type and time point are not known. The chain is built from TRBV29-1 and TRBJ1-2; no reliable D call. Material: PBMCs or a T cell subset sorted from them (not recorded which). CDR3 in DNA: TGCAGCGTTGAGGCAGTGGTGGTAGGGTATGGCTACACCTTC. Residues: CSVEAVVVGYGYTF.